Presented here are 17 T cell receptor beta chains from one specimen sequenced in a study of blood T cell repertoires in COVID-19. TCRdb keeps only in-frame clones here, not all; method: immunoSEQ multiplex PCR. Of 100,000 to 150,000 clones detected, 55% to 75% appear once; the ten largest clones hold approximately 2%. The source material was peripheral blood. Receptors originate from a woman aged 65 to 85 with acute or convalescent COVID-19.

The V call is TRBV27, the J call TRBJ2-1, with 11 bases aligning to TRBD2. V lost 4 bases, J lost 4 bases, and 3 bases stayed unmatched. The CDR3 loop spans 15 amino acids. CDR1 is MNHEY and CDR2 is SMNVEV in the germline V gene (reference sequence). The DNA of the CDR3 is TGTGCCAGCAGTTCAAGACTAGCGGGATACAATGAGCAGTTCTTC. This encodes CASSSRLAGYNEQFF.

The rearrangement joins TRBV3-1 (or the pseudogene TRBV3-2) to TRBJ2-3; the D gene is possibly TRBD2 (5 bases). Germline V lookup: CDR1 LGHDT, CDR2 YNNKEL (reference sequence). This CDR3 is built from 18 residues. The V gene lost 4 bases and the J gene lost 0 bases, with 20 bases spanning the gap. The CDR3 here is CASSPGISVETSTDTQYF. Written as DNA, the CDR3 is TGTGCCAGCAGCCCGGGGATTTCAGTGGAGACTAGCACAGATACGCAGTATTTT.

This clone was counted between two and nine times. The chain joins TRBV15 to TRBJ1-4, with TRBD1 identical over 9 bases. The CDR3 is 14 residues long. Germline assignment: CDR1 LNHNV and CDR2 YYDKDF (reference sequence). J gave up 5 bases and V 4 bases, and 2 bases lay outside the gene matches. Written as DNA, the CDR3 is TGTGCCACCAGCAAGGGACAGGGAAATGAAAAACTGTTTTTT. Protein: CATSKGQGNEKLFF. Drawing the rest from reference TRBV15 and TRBJ1-4, the complete variable domain is DAMVIQNPRYQVTQFGKPVTLSCSQTLNHNVMYWYQQKSSQAPKLLFHYYDKDFNNEADTPDNFQSRRPNTSFCFLDIRSPGLGDTAMYLCATSKGQGNEKLFFGSGTQLSVL.

V gene TRBV30 combines with J gene TRBJ2-1; 7 bases align to TRBD2. Germline CDR1 is GTSNPN and CDR2 is SVGIG (reference sequence). V was clipped by 5 bases and J by 4 bases; unmatched bases: 5. CDR3 length: 13 amino acids. CDR3 residues: CAWAGDRYNEQFF. The CDR3 nucleotides are TGTGCCTGGGCGGGAGACAGATACAATGAGCAGTTCTTC. The full variable domain, in which reference TRBV30 and TRBJ2-1 provide the parts outside the CDR3, is SQTIHQWPATLVQPVGSPLSLECTVEGTSNPNLYWYRQAAGRGLQLLFYSVGIGQISSEVPQNLSASRPQDRQFILSSKKLLLSDSGFYLCAWAGDRYNEQFFGPGTRLTVL.

The J gene is TRBJ2-7, the V gene TRBV10-3, with a possible D match to TRBD1 (6 bases). The CDR3 runs to 14 residues. The germline CDR1 and CDR2 sequences are ENHRY and SYGVKD. The V end was cut by 6 bases, the J end by 6 bases, with 18 bases between. Here the CDR3 DNA reads TGTGCCATCAGAGATAATCCCGGGACAAGCGAGCAGTACTTC. Translated, it gives CAIRDNPGTSEQYF.

In DNA form, the CDR3 reads TGTGCCAGTAGCCTGGGTTTAAGGAGTAGCAATCAGCCCCAGCATTTT. The encoded protein is CASSLGLRSSNQPQHF. This rearrangement joins TRBV19 to TRBJ1-5; D is unresolved. Deletions cut 6 bases from V and 0 bases from J, with 15 bases between. CDR3 length equals 16 residues. Germline values: CDR1 LNHDA, CDR2 SQIVND (reference sequence).

The chain has TRBV5-4 and TRBJ2-5; 8 bases are shared with TRBD1. There are 15 residues in the CDR3. V lost 6 bases to trimming and J lost 5 bases; unmatched junction nucleotides: 12. The germline V gene encodes CDR1 SGHNT and CDR2 YYREEE (reference sequence). The CDR3 sequence is CASKYIQGEDETQYF. The DNA of the CDR3 is TGTGCCAGCAAATATATACAGGGGGAAGATGAGACCCAGTACTTC.

This clone was seen repeatedly, ten times or more. The chain is built from TRBV28 and TRBJ1-1, with D possibly matching TRBD1 (6 bases). This CDR3 has 14 residues. Germline V gene data show CDR1 as MDHEN and CDR2 as SYDVKM. The V end lost 1 base, the J end lost 5 bases, and 11 bases lay between the germline ends. The CDR3 protein is CASSLLRGNTEAFF. CDR3 nucleotide sequence: TGTGCCAGCAGTTTATTAAGGGGGAATACTGAAGCTTTCTTT.

The chain is built from TRBV5-6 and TRBJ2-7, with D maybe TRBD1 (5 bases). Germline-derived CDR1 and CDR2 are SGHDT and YYEEEE. The CDR3 contains 13 residues. The ends were cut back, 0 bases at V and 7 bases at J, with 11 bases in the middle. CDR3 amino acids: CASSLEGAGEQYF. The CDR3 nucleotides are TGTGCCAGCAGCTTGGAAGGGGCCGGGGAGCAGTACTTC. The full variable domain, rest sourced from reference TRBV5-6 and TRBJ2-7, is DAGVTQSPTHLIKTRGQQVTLRCSPKSGHDTVSWYQQALGQGPQFIFQYYEEEERQRGNFPDRFSGHQFPNYSSELNVNALLLGDSALYLCASSLEGAGEQYFGPGTRLTVT.

The chain combines TRBV7-8 with TRBJ1-2; D gene unclear. Trimming shortened V by 0 bases and J by 4 bases, and 9 bases separated the two germline ends. This CDR3 is built from 14 residues. Germline V lookup: CDR1 SGHVS, CDR2 FQNEAQ. CDR3: CASSLATTGYGYTF. CDR3 DNA: TGTGCCAGCAGCTTAGCGACAACCGGCTATGGCTACACCTTC.

This clone was seen once. J is TRBJ1-6 and V is TRBV29-1; D call uncertain. Trimming cost V 4 bases and J 5 bases, with 9 bases left between them. The length of the CDR3 is 13 residues. In germline, CDR1 is SQVTM, CDR2 ANQGSEA. CDR3 amino acids: CSVGWQNNSPLHF. The DNA for the CDR3 is TGCAGCGTTGGTTGGCAGAATAATTCACCCCTCCACTTT.

The chain employs TRBV11-2 and TRBJ2-2, with D maybe TRBD2 (6 bases). The CDR3 runs to 12 residues. V lost 4 bases to trimming and J lost 6 bases, with 6 bases between them. The germline gives CDR1 SGHAT, CDR2 FQNNGV. The CDR3, as DNA: TGTGCCAGCAGCTGGGGGGCCGGGGAGCTGTTTTTT. Its protein product is CASSWGAGELFF.

The chain is built from TRBV7-9 and TRBJ2-7, with a weak D call TRBD1 (5 bases). CDR1 and CDR2 (germline): SEHNR, FQNEAQ (reference sequence). The CDR3 is 15 amino acids. Trimming pared 1 base from V and 5 bases from J, leaving 15 bases between. The CDR3 protein is CASSLVGAGPNEQYF. Written as DNA, the CDR3 is TGTGCCAGCAGCTTAGTAGGGGCAGGTCCTAACGAGCAGTACTTC. Variable domain in full (rest from reference TRBV7-9 and TRBJ2-7): DTGVSQNPRHKITKRGQNVTFRCDPISEHNRLYWYRQTLGQGPEFLTYFQNEAQLEKSRLLSDRFSAERPKGSFSTLEIQRTEQGDSAMYLCASSLVGAGPNEQYFGPGTRLTVT.

This rearrangement joins TRBV9 to TRBJ1-2, with D perhaps matching TRBD1 (5 bases). The CDR3 contains 13 residues. The germline V and J ends were trimmed by 3 bases and 4 bases, with 10 bases remaining between them. Looked up from germline, CDR1 is SGDLS and CDR2 is YYNGEE. The CDR3 here is CASSAGGTYGYTF. The CDR3 DNA reads as TGTGCCAGCAGCGCGGGGGGGACCTATGGCTACACCTTC.

In regard to this clone: This CDR3 is also generated by other DNA sequences in the sample. The V call is TRBV2, the J call TRBJ1-2; TRBD1 matches 7 bases. The CDR3 runs to 14 residues. The V and J ends lost 6 bases and 2 bases, in that order; junction bases with no gene match: 6. Germline V lookup: CDR1 SNHLY, CDR2 FYNNEI. The CDR3 nucleotides read TGTGCCAGCAGCGGGGACAGCCGAAACTATGGCTACACCTTC. This translates into CASSGDSRNYGYTF.

This chain links TRBV18 with TRBJ2-7, with 9 bases identical to TRBD2. The V gene end was trimmed by 3 bases and the J gene end by 5 bases; junction bases not matched to a gene: 8. This CDR3 is 15 amino acids long. From germline, CDR1 is KGHSH and CDR2 LQKENI. CDR3 coding DNA: TGTGCCAGCTCACCGGGTAGCGGGAGAATCAACGAGCAGTACTTC. This codes for CASSPGSGRINEQYF.

The table lists this clone with a few counts. This chain links TRBV12-3 or TRBV12-4 with TRBJ1-2; D unclear. V was cut by 1 base and J by 2 bases, with 5 bases left in between. The length of the CDR3 is 13 residues. The CDR3 DNA sequence: TGTGCCAGCAGTTTAGGAAGCAACTATGGCTACACCTTC. Its translation: CASSLGSNYGYTF.